What follows are 13 T cell receptor beta chains derived from one specimen sequenced in a study of control samples from healthy donors and cancer patients. The method was immunoSEQ multiplex PCR; TCRdb's version includes in-frame clones alone and lacks a portion of them. The profile shows around 95,000 clones, roughly 87% of them singletons. The sample consisted of blood. All receptors come from a woman aged 50 to 65 in good health.

The chain links TRBV21-1 to TRBJ2-2; TRBD2 was called by the table and not checked on the DNA. TRBV21-1 constitutes a pseudogene. CDR3 length: 18 residues. The CDR3 reads CASSKCGPGLANTGELFF. The CDR3 DNA sequence: TGTGCCAGCAGCAAATGCGGACCGGGACTCGCGAACACCGGGGAGCTGTTTTTT.

The rearrangement links TRBV12-3 or TRBV12-4 to TRBJ1-3; D unresolved. V was clipped by 6 bases and J by 3 bases, with 9 bases between them. This CDR3 contains 13 residues. CDR3 coding DNA: TGTGCCAGCAGACGCCGTGATGGAAACACCATATATTTT. Translated: CASRRRDGNTIYF.

The rearrangement uses TRBV11-2 and TRBJ2-3; D uncertain. V was cut by 3 bases and J by 6 bases, with 7 bases left in between. The CDR3 consists of 12 residues. CDR1 and CDR2 (germline): SGHAT, FQNNGV. This CDR3 is CASSFFVDTQYF. The CDR3 DNA follows: TGTGCCAGCAGCTTTTTTGTGGATACGCAGTATTTT.

The chain couples TRBV29-1 to TRBJ1-3; D gene ambiguous. The V gene's germline CDR1 is SQVTM and CDR2 ANQGSEA. There are 12 residues in the CDR3. The CDR3 is CGSVSSGNTIYF. The CDR3 nucleotides are TGCGGATCTGTGAGCTCTGGAAACACCATATATTTT. Complete variable domain (other parts from reference TRBV29-1 and TRBJ1-3): SAVISQKPSRDICQRGTSLTIQCQVDSQVTMMFWYRQQPGQSLTLIATANQGSEATYESGFVIDKFPISRPNLTFSTLTVSNMSPEDSSIYLCGSVSSGNTIYFGEGSWLTVV.

V usage is TRBV24-1 and J usage is TRBJ2-1; 8 bases match TRBD2. Germline V gene lookup returns CDR1 KGHDR and CDR2 SFDVKD. The CDR3 consists of 15 residues. The trim removed 2 bases at V and 2 bases at J, leaving 1 base unmatched. CDR3 amino acids: CATSDSGRAYNEQFF. The CDR3 coding sequence is TGTGCCACCAGTGATTCCGGGAGGGCCTACAATGAGCAGTTCTTC.

The CDR3 coding sequence is TGTGCCAGCAGCCCTTCCGGGAGGCCAACATTGGATACGCAGTATTTT. This encodes CASSPSGRPTLDTQYF. V is TRBV27 and J is TRBJ2-3, with TRBD2 matching over 7 bases. The junction had 15 bases not matched to a gene; V was cut back by 6 bases and J by 6 bases. The CDR3 totals 16 residues. The germline V gene has CDR1 MNHEY and CDR2 SMNVEV (reference sequence).

V gene TRBV15 combines with J gene TRBJ2-7, with D possibly matching TRBD1 (5 bases). There are 14 residues in the CDR3. Germline CDR1 LNHNV, CDR2 YYDKDF (reference sequence). V was trimmed by 0 bases and J by 5 bases, leaving 11 bases between them. The CDR3 here is CATSREAGNDEQYF. The DNA for the CDR3 is TGTGCCACCAGCAGAGAGGCAGGGAACGACGAGCAGTACTTC.

The V call is TRBV7-9, the J call TRBJ2-2; no clear D. V was cut by 1 base and J by 6 bases, with 6 bases left in between. Germline CDR1 SEHNR, CDR2 FQNEAQ (reference sequence). This CDR3 has 13 residues. The CDR3 region is CASSLVGPGELFF. Here the CDR3 DNA reads TGTGCCAGCAGCTTAGTGGGTCCCGGGGAGCTGTTTTTT.

This rearrangement joins TRBV27 to TRBJ2-3; 7 bases fit TRBD2. Germline lookup yields CDR1 MNHEY and CDR2 SMNVEV (reference sequence). This CDR3 has 15 amino acids. Trimming at V came to 3 bases and at J to 2 bases, leaving 5 bases not matched to a gene. The CDR3 nucleotides are TGTGCCAGCAGTTTTGCGCTAGCGGCCACAGATACGCAGTATTTT. Translation: CASSFALAATDTQYF.

This chain uses TRBV27 with TRBJ1-2; 7 nucleotides line up with TRBD1. The CDR3 contains 16 residues. Germline assignment: CDR1 MNHEY and CDR2 SMNVEV (reference sequence). The junction had 14 bases not matched to a gene; V was cut back by 4 bases and J by 6 bases. CDR3 protein: CASSWRQGPSIDGYTF. The CDR3 DNA is TGTGCCAGCAGTTGGAGACAGGGCCCCTCCATCGATGGCTACACCTTC.

This clone occurred a few times. The V and J genes are TRBV2 and TRBJ1-5, with 11 positions matching TRBD1. The CDR3 runs to 16 residues. V lost 5 bases, J lost 7 bases, and 10 bases stayed unmatched. The germline gives CDR1 SNHLY, CDR2 FYNNEI. The CDR3 DNA reads as TGTGCCAGCAGTCGCGTGGGACAGGGGGGAGGCCAGCCCCAGCATTTT. The encoded protein is CASSRVGQGGGQPQHF.

The chain is built from TRBV4-3 and TRBJ2-5, with D possibly being TRBD2 (9 bases). CDR1 and CDR2 (germline): LGHNA, YSLEER. The CDR3 runs to 17 residues. V was trimmed by 0 bases and J by 4 bases, leaving 18 bases between them. Here the CDR3 reads CASSQDSRGREGETQYF. The CDR3 DNA sequence: TGCGCCAGCAGCCAAGACTCCAGGGGGCGGGAGGGAGAGACCCAGTACTTC.

The chain recombines TRBV27 with TRBJ1-1; D gene uncertain. V was pared by 3 bases and J by 0 bases, with 11 bases between. The length of the CDR3 is 15 residues. Germline assignment: CDR1 MNHEY and CDR2 SMNVEV (reference sequence). CDR3 region: CASSLTPLMNTEAFF. CDR3 nucleotide sequence: TGTGCCAGCAGTTTGACACCGCTCATGAACACTGAAGCTTTCTTT.